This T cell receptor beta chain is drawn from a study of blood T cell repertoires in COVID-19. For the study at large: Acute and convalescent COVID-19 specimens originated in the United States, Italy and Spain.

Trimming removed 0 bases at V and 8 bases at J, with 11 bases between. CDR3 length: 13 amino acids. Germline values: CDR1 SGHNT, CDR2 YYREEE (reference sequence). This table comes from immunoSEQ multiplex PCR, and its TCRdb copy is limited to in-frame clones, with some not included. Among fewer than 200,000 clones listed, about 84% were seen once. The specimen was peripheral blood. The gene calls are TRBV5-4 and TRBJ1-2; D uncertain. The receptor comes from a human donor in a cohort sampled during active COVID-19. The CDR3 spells CASSLGEAGGYTF. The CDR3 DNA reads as TGTGCCAGCAGCTTGGGGGAGGCCGGGGGCTACACCTTC. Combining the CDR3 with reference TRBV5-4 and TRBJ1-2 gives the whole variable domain ETGVTQSPTHLIKTRGQQVTLRCSSQSGHNTVSWYQQALGQGPQFIFQYYREEENGRGNFPPRFSGLQFPNYSSELNVNALELDDSALYLCASSLGEAGGYTFGSGTRLTVV.